This entry features one T cell receptor beta chain sequence. These data are taken from a study of T cell responses to AZD1222 COVID-19 vaccine. Germline-derived CDR1 and CDR2 are MNHEY and SVGAGI. The CDR3 covers 13 residues. Trimming shortened V by 7 bases and J by 1 base, and 10 bases separated the two germline ends. Sequencing used immunoSEQ multiplex PCR; TCRdb keeps in-frame clones, though not all of them. Of some 71,000 clones listed, about 83% are singletons. This chain connects TRBV6-5 to TRBJ1-1; perhaps TRBD1 as D (6 bases). Sequencing used peripheral blood, obtained on day 0 of AZD1222 vaccination. The sequence came from an adult in good health. CDR3 nucleotide sequence: TGTGCCAGCAAAAAACAGGGGAACACTGAAGCTTTCTTT. It specifies CASKKQGNTEAFF.